Here is one TCR beta chain with its context. Its antigen is as yet unknown. This sample was taken from a study of shared clonotypes between healthy human individuals. Study outcomes and limitations: Only blood underwent sampling, and tissue repertoires likely differ. Represented diversity, genetic and exposure-history alike, was limited by few donors.

Some clones are missing from TCRdb's copy, which holds only in-frame ones; the method was immunoSEQ multiplex PCR. The sample includes hundreds of thousands of clones, more than 75% of them seen just once. The germline gives CDR1 MGHRA, CDR2 YSYEKL. The trim removed 4 bases at V and 2 bases at J, leaving 8 bases unmatched. The CDR3 runs to 16 residues. Healthy HIV-negative adults without recent acute infections or vaccinations served as donors. The origin of this receptor is a woman in her forties in good health. Some clones in this sample may be carry-over from other donors' samples. The rearrangement uses TRBV4-1 and TRBJ2-5; 9 nucleotides agree with TRBD2. The sample was PBMCs. CDR3 in amino acids: CASSLILAGLQETQYF. CDR3 in DNA: TGCGCCAGCAGCCTCATACTAGCGGGCCTTCAAGAGACCCAGTACTTC.